This T cell receptor (beta chain) derives from a study of neoadjuvant anti-PD-1 for oral cavity cancer. The wider study: Patients without progression received a fourth nivolumab dose around day 43, then surgical resection on days 50-56. Study-wide results and limits: With a few patients per group, TCR findings need larger cohorts.

This clone was picked up one time. What it binds is not known. Patients had HPV-negative, locally advanced oral cavity squamous cell carcinoma. Measured with immunoSEQ multiplex PCR; TCRdb has only the in-frame clones, and not every one. Counted here are 9,000 to 9,500 clones, approximately 61% occurring once; the ten biggest clones make up roughly 8.3%. Germline CDR1 is SGHTS and CDR2 is YDEGEE. With 2 bases removed from V and 6 bases from J, the gap between germline ends came to 20 bases. This CDR3 comprises 17 residues. The source of this sequence is a person aged 40 to 85 with oral cavity squamous cell carcinoma. V is TRBV5-8 and J is TRBJ1-4; perhaps TRBD1 as D (6 bases). The source material was tumor tissue, sampled before nivolumab (anti-PD-1) treatment. CDR3: CASSFGNSGQGDEKLFF. CDR3 sequence (DNA): TGTGCCAGCAGCTTCGGGAATTCGGGACAAGGGGATGAAAAACTGTTTTTT.